This T cell receptor (beta chain) was identified in a study of identical twins. This clonotype was picked up many times. What it binds is not known. It was template switching that added a universal primer site, and there were unique molecular identifiers on the cDNA. A single record per CDR3 protein comes from TCRdb applying MiXCR to the 5' RACE reads. The sample has about 700,000 distinct CDR3 sequences, roughly 6% seen once; the top ten hold approximately 1.6%. Broader study findings: With monozygotic twins, out-of-frame TCR alpha sharing exceeded what models estimated. Conclusions came from cross-sectional statistical analysis, not from following the same donors. With abundant cord blood beta clonotypes, insertions were fewer; memory repertoires showed no such pattern.

Germline-derived CDR1 and CDR2 are DFQATT and SNEGSKA (reference sequence). Trimming took 6 bases from V and 14 from J; bases not matched to a gene: 5. The CDR3 is 11 amino acids. Sequencing was performed on naive T cells sorted from blood. V and J are TRBV20-1 and TRBJ2-1, with 12 bases fitting TRBD2. The origin of this receptor is a man in his late teens or twenties in good health. For the CDR3, the DNA is TGCAGTGCACGCGGACTAGCGGGGAAGTTCTTC. Amino acid sequence: CSARGLAGKFF.